A selection of T cell receptor beta chains follows, all from one sample in a study of neoadjuvant nivolumab and ipilimumab in lung cancer. Sequencing used immunoSEQ multiplex PCR; TCRdb keeps in-frame clones, though not all of them. The sample carries fewer than 30,000 clones, roughly 76% recorded once. The sample in question was tumor tissue, obtained after neoadjuvant nivolumab, alone or with ipilimumab, at or shortly before surgery. Every receptor here comes from an adult with non-small cell lung cancer. CDR3s include the opening cysteine and the closing phenylalanine or tryptophan. D genes are given only for firm matches. Part of the rows lack a size; the others show once, few, many or a class for expanded clones.

j_gene | len | d_gene | v_gene | abundance | CDR3nt | CDR3aa
TRBJ2-7 | 18 | TRBD2 | TRBV18 | . | TGTGCCAGCTCACCCCGAGGAAGCGGGGGTACCACCTCCTACGAGCAGTACTTC | CASSPRGSGGTTSYEQYF
TRBJ1-2 | 15 | TRBD1 | TRBV5-4 | few | TGTGCCAGCAGCTTGGGGGGGACAGGTTCCTATGGCTACACCTTC | CASSLGGTGSYGYTF
TRBJ1-1 | 11 | . | TRBV20-1 | . | TGCAGTGCGTACAGCCCGGGTGAAGCTTTCTTT | CSAYSPGEAFF
TRBJ1-6 | 16 | TRBD1 | TRBV2 | . | TGTGCCAGCAGTGATCCCGGGACAGGGGGGGATTCACCCCTCCACTTT | CASSDPGTGGDSPLHF
TRBJ2-3 | 17 | TRBD2 | TRBV5-4 | . | TGTGCCAGCAGCGTGGGACTAGCGGGGGGCCACACAGATACGCAGTATTTT | CASSVGLAGGHTDTQYF
TRBJ1-5 | 14 | . | TRBV30 | . | TGTGCCTGGAGTGGGGGTCTGGGTGATCAGCCCCAGCATTTT | CAWSGGLGDQPQHF
TRBJ1-6 | 12 | . | TRBV6-1 | . | TGTGCCAGCAGTAGGACAGATTACCCCCTCCACTTT | CASSRTDYPLHF
TRBJ1-1 | 13 | . | TRBV18 | . | TGTGCCAGCTCACCCCTAGCGAGCGCTGAAGCTTTCTTT | CASSPLASAEAFF
TRBJ2-5 | 13 | . | TRBV18 | . | TGTGCCAGCTCACCACAGGCAGAAGAGACCCAGTACTTC | CASSPQAEETQYF
TRBJ1-5 | 16 | . | TRBV5-6 | . | TGTGCCAGCAGCTTGTTTTCAGGGCGGGGCAATCAGCCCCAGCATTTT | CASSLFSGRGNQPQHF
TRBJ1-2 | 14 | TRBD1 | TRBV18 | . | TGTGCCAGCTCACAATGGACAGGGTCCGATGGCTACACCTTC | CASSQWTGSDGYTF
TRBJ2-7 | 13 | . | TRBV11-1 | . | TGTGCCAGCAGCCCCGGACCAAACTACGAGCAGTACTTC | CASSPGPNYEQYF
TRBJ2-5 | 12 | . | TRBV7-9 | . | TGTGCCAGCAGCCCCGGGGCAGAGACCCAGTACTTC | CASSPGAETQYF
TRBJ1-2 | 15 | TRBD1 | TRBV5-6 | . | TGTGCCAGCAGCTTGGGGGGGACAGGGGACTATGGCTACACCTTC | CASSLGGTGDYGYTF
TRBJ2-5 | 14 | . | TRBV10-2 | . | TGCGCCAGCAGTGCGAACAGGGCACGAGAGACCCAGTACTTC | CASSANRARETQYF
TRBJ1-2 | 15 | TRBD1 | TRBV6-1 | . | TGTGCCAGCAGCGCCGCGGGACAGATCAACTATGGCTACACCTTC | CASSAAGQINYGYTF
TRBJ2-1 | 17 | TRBD2 | TRBV7-9 | . | TGTGCCAGCAGCTTAGCGGGGGGGACTGGCTCCTACAATGAGCAGTTCTTC | CASSLAGGTGSYNEQFF
TRBJ2-5 | 15 | TRBD2 | TRBV6-5 | . | TGTGCCAGCATCCATGAGCGGGACTTACAAGAGACCCAGTACTTC | CASIHERDLQETQYF
TRBJ2-1 | 12 | . | TRBV6-5 | . | TGTGCCAGCAGATCGAGACTGTCGGAGCAGTTCTTC | CASRSRLSEQFF
TRBJ2-2 | 14 | TRBD2 | TRBV5-1 | . | TGCGCCAGCAGCTTGTGGCGGGGGGCCGGGGAGCTGTTTTTT | CASSLWRGAGELFF
TRBJ1-6 | 17 | . | TRBV27 | . | TGTGCCAGCAGTTTAGTCCAGGGCCGACGCCTTAATTCACCCCTCCACTTT | CASSLVQGRRLNSPLHF
TRBJ2-1 | 13 | . | TRBV6-1 | once | TGTGCCAGCAGGGGGGGAGAGCACAATGAGCAGTTCTTC | CASRGGEHNEQFF
TRBJ2-1 | 13 | . | TRBV10-1 | few | TGCGCCAGCAGTGCGGCAATATACAATGAGCAGTTCTTC | CASSAAIYNEQFF
TRBJ2-5 | 15 | . | TRBV5-1 | once | TGCGCCAGCAGCTTGCTCAGGGCGGGTCAAGAGACCCAGTACTTC | CASSLLRAGQETQYF
TRBJ2-1 | 11 | . | TRBV5-4 | . | TGTGCCAGCAGCTTGGACAATGAGCAGTTCTTC | CASSLDNEQFF
TRBJ1-4 | 15 | . | TRBV4-1 | . | TGCGCCAGCAGCCAAGGCCGGGGGGAGGGTGAAAAACTGTTTTTT | CASSQGRGEGEKLFF
TRBJ2-7 | 14 | TRBD2 | TRBV6-5 | once | TGTGCCAGCAAGTTAAGCGGGGGGTCCTACGAGCAGTACTTC | CASKLSGGSYEQYF
TRBJ1-1 | 17 | TRBD1 | TRBV9 | . | TGTGCCAGCAGCCCCTCCGGGACAGGGCATGCGAACACTGAAGCTTTCTTT | CASSPSGTGHANTEAFF
TRBJ1-2 | 13 | . | TRBV6-6 | . | TGTGCCAGCAGTCCGGACAGCCGCTATGGCTACACCTTC | CASSPDSRYGYTF
TRBJ1-6 | 16 | TRBD1 | TRBV9 | . | TGTGCCAGCAGCCTACAGGGGAGTCCCTATAATTCACCCCTCCACTTT | CASSLQGSPYNSPLHF
TRBJ2-5 | 13 | . | TRBV7-9 | . | TGTGCCAGCAGCTCGGGACTTAAAGAGACCCAGTACTTC | CASSSGLKETQYF
TRBJ1-2 | 14 | . | TRBV5-1 | few | TGCGCCAGCAGCTTTAGCCCGTTAGGGGATGGCTACACCTTC | CASSFSPLGDGYTF
TRBJ1-2 | 13 | TRBD1 | TRBV19 | . | TGTGCCAGTACCGGGACAGGGTCCAGTGGCTACACCTTC | CASTGTGSSGYTF
TRBJ1-6 | 17 | . | TRBV4-2 | . | TGTGCCAGCAGCCAACAGAAGGACAGCTCCTATAATTCACCCCTCCACTTT | CASSQQKDSSYNSPLHF
TRBJ1-2 | 13 | . | TRBV12-5 | . | TGTGCTAGTGGTTCACAGGGTGTCGGTGGCTACACCTTC | CASGSQGVGGYTF
TRBJ2-3 | 14 | . | TRBV9 | few | TGTGCCAGCAGCGTGTCGGGGAAGTTGGATACGCAGTATTTT | CASSVSGKLDTQYF
TRBJ2-2 | 14 | . | TRBV18 | . | TGTGCCAGCTCACCACGGGGGACCACCGGGGAGCTGTTTTTT | CASSPRGTTGELFF
TRBJ1-5 | 16 | . | TRBV7-6 | . | TGTGCCAGCAGCTTAGCCGGCGGGTATAGCAATCAGCCCCAGCATTTT | CASSLAGGYSNQPQHF
TRBJ2-1 | 17 | TRBD1 | TRBV5-6 | few | TGTGCCAGCAGCTTCGACAGGGGCGTGTTCTCCTACAATGAGCAGTTCTTC | CASSFDRGVFSYNEQFF
TRBJ2-1 | 12 | . | TRBV6-1 | . | TGTGCCAGCAGTGAACAGGGGTATGAGCAGTTCTTC | CASSEQGYEQFF
TRBJ1-1 | 14 | . | TRBV5-4 | . | TGTGCCAGCAGCTCTCGGGGGGGGAACACTGAAGCTTTCTTT | CASSSRGGNTEAFF